Shown below are 23 T cell receptor beta chains from a single sample sequenced in a study of blood T cell repertoires in COVID-19. Sequencing used immunoSEQ multiplex PCR; TCRdb keeps in-frame clones, though not all of them. The data show some 390,000 clones, 85% to 90% seen once. The sequencing sample was made of PBMCs or T cells enriched from blood (not recorded which). The receptors here all came from a young man who had recovered from COVID-19.

The V and J genes are TRBV24-1 and TRBJ2-6, with TRBD2 identical over 14 bases. Germline V gives CDR1 KGHDR, CDR2 SFDVKD. V shed 10 bases, J shed 0 bases, and the junction held 1 base outside the gene matches. CDR3 length equals 16 residues. In DNA form, the CDR3 reads TGTGCCACTGGGACTAGCGGGAGCTCTGGGGCCAACGTCCTGACTTTC. It codes for CATGTSGSSGANVLTF.

This chain joins TRBV3-1 (or the pseudogene TRBV3-2) and TRBJ2-2; 11 nucleotides match TRBD2. Trimming at V came to 3 bases and at J to 2 bases, leaving 5 bases not matched to a gene. The CDR3 has 17 amino acids. Germline V gene sequence: CDR1 LGHDT, CDR2 YNNKEL (reference sequence). The CDR3 sequence is CASSQTSGNLNTGELFF. As DNA, the CDR3 is TGTGCCAGCAGCCAGACTAGCGGGAATTTAAACACCGGGGAGCTGTTTTTT.

V usage is TRBV6-1 and J usage is TRBJ2-1; D unclear. Trimming removed 4 bases at V and 0 bases at J, with 13 bases between. Per germline, CDR1 MNHNS and CDR2 SASEGT. This CDR3 has 16 amino acids. CDR3 region: CASSGPLRSSYNEQFF. The CDR3 nucleotides read TGTGCCAGCAGTGGCCCCCTCCGGAGCTCCTACAATGAGCAGTTCTTC.

V and J are TRBV5-1 and TRBJ2-7; perhaps TRBD1 as D (6 bases). V dropped 4 bases and J dropped 6 bases, with 20 bases sitting between them. The CDR3 runs 15 residues. CDR1 SGHRS and CDR2 YFSETQ come from the germline V gene. DNA of the CDR3: TGCGCCAGCAGCCCAGGGGCGCCCCCATCCCGCGAGCAGTACTTC. It codes for CASSPGAPPSREQYF.

This rearrangement joins TRBV12-3 or TRBV12-4 to TRBJ1-5; TRBD1 is a possible D gene (6 bases). The V and J ends lost 5 bases and 6 bases respectively, with 11 bases between them. This CDR3 is built from 13 residues. DNA for the CDR3: TGTGCCAGCAGTGTCAGGGGCATTCAGCCCCAGCATTTT. Its translation: CASSVRGIQPQHF.

The chain links TRBV27 to TRBJ2-2; the match to TRBD2 covers 11 bases. The V segment lost 5 bases and the J segment 4 bases; nucleotides outside the gene matches: 9. CDR1 MNHEY and CDR2 SMNVEV come from the germline V gene (reference sequence). CDR3 length: 17 amino acids. CDR3 region: CASSLRGTSGVTGELFF. For the CDR3, the DNA is TGTGCCAGCAGTCTAAGGGGGACTAGCGGAGTCACCGGGGAGCTGTTTTTT.

The chain uses TRBV7-9 and TRBJ2-5, with a possible D match to TRBD2 (5 bases). This CDR3 spans 16 amino acids. CDR1 and CDR2 from the germline V gene are SEHNR and FQNEAQ (reference sequence). Trimming pared 5 bases from V and 2 bases from J, leaving 18 bases between. This chain's CDR3 is CASSPGISNFQETQYF. The CDR3 bases are TGTGCCAGCAGCCCCGGGATCTCCAATTTTCAAGAGACCCAGTACTTC.

The rearrangement uses TRBV3-1 (or the pseudogene TRBV3-2) and TRBJ2-5, with a possible D match to TRBD1 (5 bases). V was trimmed by 3 bases and J by 5 bases, leaving 22 bases between them. The germline V gene has CDR1 LGHDT and CDR2 YNNKEL (reference sequence). The CDR3 sequence is 17 residues long. The CDR3 loop reads CASSHPWSGRNGETQYF. The CDR3 DNA reads TGTGCCAGCAGCCACCCCTGGTCAGGGCGAAACGGGGAGACCCAGTACTTC.

V gene TRBV10-2 combines with J gene TRBJ2-7; 9 bases are a match to TRBD2. The V and J ends lost 6 bases and 3 bases, in that order; junction bases with no gene match: 6. The CDR3 length is 14 residues. CDR1 and CDR2 from the germline V gene are WSHSY and SAAADI. CDR3 loop: CASRRASGNYEQYF. In nucleotides, the CDR3 is TGCGCCAGCAGGCGGGCTAGCGGGAACTACGAGCAGTACTTC.

This chain uses TRBV10-3 with TRBJ1-4; 7 positions match TRBD1. V lost 7 bases, J lost 11 bases, and 13 bases stayed unmatched. CDR1 and CDR2 from the germline V gene are ENHRY and SYGVKD. The CDR3 extends over 14 amino acids. The CDR3 sequence: CAIKVNRGWNKLFF. The CDR3 coding sequence is TGTGCCATCAAAGTCAACAGGGGCTGGAATAAACTGTTTTTT.

This rearrangement joins TRBV30 to TRBJ2-5, with TRBD2 as a possible D gene (6 bases). The CDR3 covers 13 residues. The germline V gene has CDR1 GTSNPN and CDR2 SVGIG (reference sequence). The V end lost 1 base, the J end lost 1 base, and 7 bases lay between the germline ends. CDR3 sequence: CAWSGGTQETQYF. CDR3 DNA: TGTGCCTGGAGTGGCGGGACCCAAGAGACCCAGTACTTC.

This clone has only one observation. The rearrangement links TRBV12-5 to TRBJ2-2; D not resolved. CDR1 and CDR2 (germline): LGHNT, FRNRAP. The CDR3 consists of 13 residues. Trimming cost V 11 bases and J 1 base, with 11 bases left between them. In nucleotides, the CDR3 is TGTGCTGCCGCCTCCGGGAACACCGGGGAGCTGTTTTTT. It codes for CAAASGNTGELFF.

About this clone itself: The same CDR3 is also encoded by other DNA sequences in this sample. V usage is TRBV5-1 and J usage is TRBJ1-1, with D unclear. Germline V gene data show CDR1 as SGHRS and CDR2 as YFSETQ. The V gene lost 1 base and the J gene lost 3 bases, with 7 bases spanning the gap. The CDR3 has 13 amino acids. The CDR3 nucleotides read TGCGCCAGCAGCTTGAAAGGAGACACTGAAGCTTTCTTT. It is translated as CASSLKGDTEAFF.

The gene calls are TRBV11-1 and TRBJ2-1; 10 bases are shared with TRBD2. Germline lookup yields CDR1 SGHAT and CDR2 FQDESV (reference sequence). The CDR3 extends over 15 amino acids. Losses at the gene ends were 2 bases for V and 9 bases for J; bases not matched to a gene: 7. The CDR3 DNA reads TGTGCCAGCAGCTTATTGAGCGGGAGGGGTGGTGAGCAGTTCTTC. This translates into CASSLLSGRGGEQFF. The whole variable domain, filled in from reference TRBV11-1 and TRBJ2-1, reads EAEVAQSPRYKITEKSQAVAFWCDPISGHATLYWYRQILGQGPELLVQFQDESVVDDSQLPKDRFSAERLKGVDSTLKIQPAELGDSAMYLCASSLLSGRGGEQFFGPGTRLTVL.

The V and J genes are TRBV28 and TRBJ2-1, with 14 positions matching TRBD2. V gave up 1 base and J gave up 3 bases; unmatched junction bases: 5. The CDR3 extends over 18 amino acids. From germline, CDR1 is MDHEN and CDR2 SYDVKM. The CDR3, as DNA: TGTGCCAGCAGTTTATCCGGGACTAGCGGGAGAATCTACAATGAGCAGTTCTTC. Translating it yields CASSLSGTSGRIYNEQFF.

This sequence joins TRBV12-3 or TRBV12-4 and TRBJ2-7; 7 bases line up with TRBD1. The CDR3 runs to 13 residues. The J segment lost 2 bases and the V segment lost 7 bases, leaving 5 bases of the junction unmatched. This CDR3 is CASKPGQTYEQYF. The CDR3 DNA is TGTGCCAGCAAACCGGGACAGACCTACGAGCAGTACTTC.

The chain joins TRBV6-6 to TRBJ2-7; perhaps TRBD1 as D (6 bases). Germline-derived CDR1 and CDR2 are MNHNY and SVGAGI (reference sequence). Trimming cost V 5 bases and J 3 bases, with 23 bases left between them. The CDR3 extends over 17 amino acids. CDR3 in DNA: TGTGCCAGCAGTCGTGTGGGAGATGGGCAGGGGAACTACGAGCAGTACTTC. It is translated as CASSRVGDGQGNYEQYF.

This chain links TRBV10-1 with TRBJ2-2; 10 bases align to TRBD1. Trimming removed 6 bases from V and 5 bases from J; junction bases left unmatched: 9. Germline V gene sequence: CDR1 WNHNN, CDR2 SYGVQD (reference sequence). The CDR3 sequence is 16 residues long. Here the CDR3 reads CASSKDRGRRTGELFF. DNA of the CDR3: TGCGCCAGCAGCAAGGACAGGGGGAGAAGGACCGGGGAGCTGTTTTTT.

V is TRBV21-1 and J is TRBJ2-7; the table's D call, TRBD1, was not checked against the DNA. TRBV21-1 is a pseudogene. This CDR3 has 13 residues. CDR3 residues: CASSTDRGHEQYF. CDR3 nucleotides: TGTGCCAGCAGCACCGACAGGGGTCACGAGCAGTACTTC.

For this clone: One end of the junction does not line up with germline, which may come from a read error. The V gene is TRBV20-1, the J gene TRBJ1-2; D might be TRBD1 (5 bases). The CDR3 runs 11 residues. The germline V gene has CDR1 DFQATT and CDR2 SNEGSKA (reference sequence). CDR3 amino acids: CQGGGIGGYTF. For the CDR3, the DNA is TGTCAGGGCGGGGGAATTGGTGGCTACACCTTC.

The V and J genes are TRBV19 and TRBJ1-1; 7 bases are shared with TRBD1. Germline CDR1 and CDR2: LNHDA and SQIVND (reference sequence). The length of the CDR3 is 16 residues. The V and J ends lost 6 bases and 4 bases, in that order; junction bases with no gene match: 14. The CDR3 nucleotides are TGTGCCAGTAGGGACAGGAGCTCCCTCTTGGGCACTGAAGCTTTCTTT. This sequence encodes CASRDRSSLLGTEAFF.

This rearrangement joins TRBV5-4 to TRBJ2-1; 9 bases match TRBD2. This CDR3 contains 16 residues. The junction had 7 bases not matched to a gene; V was cut back by 0 bases and J by 6 bases. The germline CDR1 and CDR2 sequences are SGHNT and YYREEE (reference sequence). DNA for the CDR3: TGTGCCAGCAGCTTGGCCTTTGGTAGCGGGAGCAATGAGCAGTTCTTC. Amino acid sequence: CASSLAFGSGSNEQFF. Using reference TRBV5-4 and TRBJ2-1 for the parts outside the CDR3, the full variable domain is ETGVTQSPTHLIKTRGQQVTLRCSSQSGHNTVSWYQQALGQGPQFIFQYYREEENGRGNFPPRFSGLQFPNYSSELNVNALELDDSALYLCASSLAFGSGSNEQFFGPGTRLTVL.

CDR3: CASSRQNGNTIYF. The CDR3 DNA is TGTGCCAGCAGCCGACAGAATGGAAACACCATATATTTT. J is TRBJ1-3 and V is TRBV7-2, with a tentative D call TRBD1 (5 bases). Per the germline V gene, CDR1 is SGHTA and CDR2 is FQGNSA. This CDR3 contains 13 residues. Trimming left V 5 bases short and J 3 bases short, with 8 bases between.